This is a list of T cell receptor beta chains from one sample in a study of cytotoxic CD8 clonotypes in ibrutinib-treated CLL. Sequencing used immunoSEQ multiplex PCR; TCRdb keeps in-frame clones, though not all of them. The table shows over 70,000 clones, with around 79% occurring only once. Source: PBMCs, taken after 12 months of ibrutinib treatment. The receptors come from a human donor with chronic lymphocytic leukemia. CDR3s include the opening cysteine and the closing phenylalanine or tryptophan. D genes are given only for firm matches. Size is stated for part of the rows, as once, few or many counts, or as a class when the clone is expanded.

d_gene	abundance	v_gene	j_gene	len	CDR3nt	CDR3aa
-	once	TRBV19	TRBJ2-3	16	TGTGCCAGTAGTATTTCCCCCAGCTGGTCCACAGATACGCAGTATTTT	CASSISPSWSTDTQYF
TRBD2	-	TRBV7-9	TRBJ2-1	14	TGTGCCAGCCCCAGGACTAGCGGCGATACTGAGCAGTTCTTC	CASPRTSGDTEQFF
-	few	TRBV5-1	TRBJ1-6	13	TGCGCCAGCAGCCCCGACCCGGATTCACCCCTCCACTTT	CASSPDPDSPLHF
TRBD2	once	TRBV6-6	TRBJ2-7	15	TGTGCCAGCAGTGACGGACTAGCGGGAGTCTACGAGCAGTACTTC	CASSDGLAGVYEQYF
TRBD2	-	TRBV4-2	TRBJ2-1	17	TGTGCCAGCAGCCAAGGGGGGGGAGGGAAATCCTACAATGAGCAGTTCTTC	CASSQGGGGKSYNEQFF
-	-	TRBV4-3	TRBJ2-5	14	TGCGCCAGCAGCCAAGGGGGGAACCAAGAGACCCAGTACTTC	CASSQGGNQETQYF
-	-	TRBV18	TRBJ2-5	13	TGTGCCAGCTCACCCCGCCAGGGGGAGACCCAGTACTTC	CASSPRQGETQYF
TRBD1	-	TRBV18	TRBJ1-6	15	TGTGCCAGCTCACCGGGGACAGGGAGGGATTCACCCCTCCACTTT	CASSPGTGRDSPLHF
-	-	TRBV19	TRBJ2-7	17	TGTGCCAGTAGTATCTTCGAGGGACGGGGCGTCTGGGTCGAGCAGTACTTC	CASSIFEGRGVWVEQYF
TRBD2	-	TRBV27	TRBJ2-2	13	TGTGCCAGCACCGGGGGGGACACCGGGGAGCTGTTTTTT	CASTGGDTGELFF
-	-	TRBV7-3	TRBJ2-3	15	TGTGCCAGCAGCTTAACGTGGGGCCCCGAGAATACGCAGTATTTT	CASSLTWGPENTQYF
-	once	TRBV29-1	TRBJ2-7	13	TGCAGCGTTGAGGGGCAGAGTCTCTACGAGCAGTACTTC	CSVEGQSLYEQYF
TRBD2	-	TRBV19	TRBJ2-5	14	TGTGCCAGTAGCCTGGGGGGGAGGAGAGATACCCAGTACTTC	CASSLGGRRDTQYF